The T cell receptor beta chain described here comes from a study of regulatory dendritic cells for organ transplantation. Study-level findings and limits: Memory CD8+ T cells were the most oligoclonal; naive cells were highly diverse. Memory CD8+ clonal expansion seemed more limited with regulatory than mature dendritic cells.

Memory T cells were CD45RO+, naive were CD45RA+, sorted by FACS. Measured with immunoSEQ multiplex PCR; TCRdb has only the in-frame clones, and not every one. The repertoire holds 25,000 to 35,000 clones, with under 90% as singletons. Trimming pared 7 bases from V and 8 bases from J, leaving 27 bases between. CDR3 size: 16 residues. The germline CDR1 and CDR2 sequences are SQVTM and ANQGSEA. This clone appeared once. As yet, its antigen is unknown. This receptor was identified in a human donor in good health. Input material: naive CD8+ T cells from blood. Subset described: CD45RA+ naive T cells. This chain joins TRBV29-1 and TRBJ2-1, with D tentatively TRBD2 (6 bases). The chain's CDR3 is CSAEGLSGVSRDEQFF. The DNA for the CDR3 is TGCAGCGCCGAGGGCCTATCGGGGGTCTCCAGGGATGAGCAGTTCTTC.